The T cell receptor (beta chain) described here comes from a study of blood T cell repertoires in COVID-19. About the study: In each case, the material was cDNA or gDNA derived from T cells, B-cell-depleted T cells, or PBMCs.

Original methodology: Nucleated cell number was recorded as an estimate derived from reference gene primer amplification. The protocol was immunoSEQ multiplex PCR, while the TCRdb copy is restricted to in-frame clones and leaves out a portion. V, J and clone size are those of that table, while D and trimming were read from the DNA. In the table there are roughly 310,000 clones, approximately 87% of which are singletons. One Seattle source followed patients from active infection through their disease course. V lost 3 bases to trimming and J lost 0 bases, with 8 bases between them. The CDR3 is 14 amino acids. Per the germline V gene, CDR1 is DFQATT and CDR2 is SNEGSKA (reference sequence).

This chain joins TRBV20-1 and TRBJ2-2; TRBD1 is a possible D gene (6 bases). The sequenced sample was peripheral blood. The origin of this receptor is a woman aged 25 to 39 with COVID-19, enrolled during active disease. This CDR3 reads CSASRQANTGELFF. The CDR3 region has the DNA TGCAGTGCTAGTAGACAGGCGAACACCGGGGAGCTGTTTTTT.